This TCR beta chain was observed in a study of cytomegalovirus exposure and HLA in healthy donors. Study observations and caveats: A later analysis linked a missense DCLRE1C variant to TCR beta V- and J-gene trimming.

In the case of this clone: The antigen remains unidentified.

The PCR had 60 Vbeta and 13 Jbeta primers. TCRdb keeps only in-frame clones here, not all; method: immunoSEQ multiplex PCR. The data hold under 200,000 clones, with 65% to 80% observed a single time. Unmatched junction bases numbered 8, after V lost 4 bases and J lost 1 base. The CDR3 is 17 amino acids. In germline, CDR1 is SGHNT, CDR2 YYREEE (reference sequence). The donors (healthy individuals) were bone marrow donors. The study sampled nominally healthy donors, though unrecorded immune exposures were likely. The chain uses TRBV5-4 and TRBJ2-3, with TRBD2 matching 11 bases. The sequence was collected from a woman between 35 and 50 years old in good health and CMV-seronegative. Sequencing was performed on PBMCs. The CDR3 is CASSAALLAGGTDTQYF. The DNA of the CDR3 is TGTGCCAGCAGCGCCGCGCTACTAGCGGGAGGCACAGATACGCAGTATTTT.